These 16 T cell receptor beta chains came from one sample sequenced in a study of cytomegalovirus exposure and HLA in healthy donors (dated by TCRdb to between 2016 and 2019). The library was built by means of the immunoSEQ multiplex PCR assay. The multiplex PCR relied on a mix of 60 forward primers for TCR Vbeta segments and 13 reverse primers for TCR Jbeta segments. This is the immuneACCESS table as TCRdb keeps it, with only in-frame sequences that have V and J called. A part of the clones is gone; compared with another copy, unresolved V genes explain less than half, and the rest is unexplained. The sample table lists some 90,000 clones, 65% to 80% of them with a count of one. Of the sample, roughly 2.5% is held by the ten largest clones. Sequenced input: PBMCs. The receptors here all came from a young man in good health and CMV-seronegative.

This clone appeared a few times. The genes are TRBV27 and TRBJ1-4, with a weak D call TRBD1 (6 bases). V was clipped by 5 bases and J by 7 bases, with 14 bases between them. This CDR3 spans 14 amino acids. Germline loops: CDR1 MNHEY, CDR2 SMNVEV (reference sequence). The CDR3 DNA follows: TGTGCCAGCAGTCACAGGGTTTTGGGTGAAAAACTGTTTTTT. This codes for CASSHRVLGEKLFF.

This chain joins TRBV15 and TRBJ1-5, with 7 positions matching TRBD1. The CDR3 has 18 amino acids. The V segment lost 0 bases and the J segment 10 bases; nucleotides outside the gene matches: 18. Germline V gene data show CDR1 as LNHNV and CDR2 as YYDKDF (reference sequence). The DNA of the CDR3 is TGTGCCACCAGCAGAGATGTAAGTAGGTTACAGGGGATGGTACCCCAGCATTTT. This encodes CATSRDVSRLQGMVPQHF.

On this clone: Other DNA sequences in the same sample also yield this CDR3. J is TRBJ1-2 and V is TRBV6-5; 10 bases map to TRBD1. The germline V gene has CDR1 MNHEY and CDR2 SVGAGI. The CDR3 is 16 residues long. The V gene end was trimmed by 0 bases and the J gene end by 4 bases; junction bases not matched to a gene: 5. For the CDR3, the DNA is TGTGCCAGCAGTTACTCGCGGACAGGGGGTGGCTATGGCTACACCTTC. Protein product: CASSYSRTGGGYGYTF.

CDR3 region: CASSLAQDLKLFF. The CDR3, as DNA: TGTGCCAGCAGCTTAGCGCAGGACTTAAAACTGTTTTTT. V gene TRBV7-2 combines with J gene TRBJ1-4, with D unclear. This CDR3 comprises 13 residues. Germline CDR1 and CDR2: SGHTA and FQGNSA. V was trimmed by 0 bases and J by 10 bases, leaving 9 bases between them.

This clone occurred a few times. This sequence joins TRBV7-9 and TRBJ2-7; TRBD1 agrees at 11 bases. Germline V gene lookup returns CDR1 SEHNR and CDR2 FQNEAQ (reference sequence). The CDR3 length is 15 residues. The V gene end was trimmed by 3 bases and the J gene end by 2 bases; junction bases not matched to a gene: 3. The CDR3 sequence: CASSLKDRGPYEQYF. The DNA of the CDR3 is TGTGCCAGCAGCTTGAAGGACAGGGGGCCCTACGAGCAGTACTTC.

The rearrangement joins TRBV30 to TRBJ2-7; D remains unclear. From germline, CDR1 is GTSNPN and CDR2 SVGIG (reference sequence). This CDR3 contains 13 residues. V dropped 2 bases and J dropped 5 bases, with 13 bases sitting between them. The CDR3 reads CAWSPGSGNEQYF. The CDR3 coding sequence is TGTGCCTGGAGTCCAGGCAGTGGAAACGAGCAGTACTTC.

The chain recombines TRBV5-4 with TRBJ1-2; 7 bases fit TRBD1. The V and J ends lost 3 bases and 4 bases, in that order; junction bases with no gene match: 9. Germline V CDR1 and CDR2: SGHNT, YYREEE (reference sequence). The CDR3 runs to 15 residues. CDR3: CASSYQDRLIYGYTF. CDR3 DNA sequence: TGTGCCAGCAGCTATCAGGACAGGCTGATCTATGGCTACACCTTC.

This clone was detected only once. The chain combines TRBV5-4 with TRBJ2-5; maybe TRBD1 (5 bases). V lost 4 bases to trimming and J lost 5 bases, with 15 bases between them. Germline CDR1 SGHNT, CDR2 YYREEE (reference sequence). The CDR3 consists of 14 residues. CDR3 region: CASSVPDTWETQYF. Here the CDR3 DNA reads TGTGCCAGCAGCGTACCGGACACTTGGGAGACCCAGTACTTC.

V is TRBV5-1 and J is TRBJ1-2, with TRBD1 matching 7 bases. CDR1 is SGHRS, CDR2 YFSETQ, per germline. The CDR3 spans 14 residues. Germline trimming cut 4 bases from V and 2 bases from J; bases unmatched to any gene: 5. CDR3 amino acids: CASSQTGLNYGYTF. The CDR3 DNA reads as TGCGCCAGCAGCCAGACAGGGCTGAACTATGGCTACACCTTC.

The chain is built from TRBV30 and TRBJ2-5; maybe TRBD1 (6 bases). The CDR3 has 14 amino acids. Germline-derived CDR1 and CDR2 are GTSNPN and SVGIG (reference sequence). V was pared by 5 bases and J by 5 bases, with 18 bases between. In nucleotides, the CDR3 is TGTGCCTGGTCGTGGGGGCCCCTTGGGGAGACCCAGTACTTC. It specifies CAWSWGPLGETQYF.

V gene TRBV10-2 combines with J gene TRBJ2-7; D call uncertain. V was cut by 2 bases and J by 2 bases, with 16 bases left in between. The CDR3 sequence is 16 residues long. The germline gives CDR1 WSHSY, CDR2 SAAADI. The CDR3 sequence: CASSEVGASVPYEQYF. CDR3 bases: TGCGCCAGCAGTGAGGTTGGAGCGTCCGTTCCCTACGAGCAGTACTTC.

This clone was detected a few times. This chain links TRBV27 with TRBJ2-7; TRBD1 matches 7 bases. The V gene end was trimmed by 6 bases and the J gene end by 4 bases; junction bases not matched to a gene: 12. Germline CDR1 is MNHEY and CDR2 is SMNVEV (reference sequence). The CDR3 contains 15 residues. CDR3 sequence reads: CASSGLNRGWYEQYF. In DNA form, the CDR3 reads TGTGCCAGCAGCGGACTGAACAGGGGTTGGTACGAGCAGTACTTC.

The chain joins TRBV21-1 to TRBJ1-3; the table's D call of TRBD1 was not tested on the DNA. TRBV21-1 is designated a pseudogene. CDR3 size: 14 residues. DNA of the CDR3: TGTGCCAGCAGGAAAGACAGGGTCGCAAACACCATATATTTT. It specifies CASRKDRVANTIYF.

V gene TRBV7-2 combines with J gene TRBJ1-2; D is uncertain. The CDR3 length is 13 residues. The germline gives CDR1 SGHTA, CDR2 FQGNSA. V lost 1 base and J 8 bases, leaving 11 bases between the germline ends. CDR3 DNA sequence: TGTGCCAGCAGCTTAGAGACATTGTCCGGCTACACCTTC. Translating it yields CASSLETLSGYTF.

The CDR3 DNA is TGTGCCAGCAGCCCTAGGGGGGAGACCCAGTACTTC. Protein product: CASSPRGETQYF. The V and J genes are TRBV7-6 and TRBJ2-5; D possibly corresponds to TRBD1 (6 bases). The CDR3 loop spans 12 amino acids. Trimming cost V 5 bases and J 5 bases, with 9 bases left between them. CDR1 is SGHVS and CDR2 is FNYEAQ in the germline V gene.

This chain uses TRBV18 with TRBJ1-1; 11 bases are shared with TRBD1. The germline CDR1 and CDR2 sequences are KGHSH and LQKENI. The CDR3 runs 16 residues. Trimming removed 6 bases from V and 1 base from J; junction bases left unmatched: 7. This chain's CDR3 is CASSPGTGGTNTEAFF. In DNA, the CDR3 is TGTGCCAGCTCTCCCGGGACAGGGGGGACGAACACTGAAGCTTTCTTT.